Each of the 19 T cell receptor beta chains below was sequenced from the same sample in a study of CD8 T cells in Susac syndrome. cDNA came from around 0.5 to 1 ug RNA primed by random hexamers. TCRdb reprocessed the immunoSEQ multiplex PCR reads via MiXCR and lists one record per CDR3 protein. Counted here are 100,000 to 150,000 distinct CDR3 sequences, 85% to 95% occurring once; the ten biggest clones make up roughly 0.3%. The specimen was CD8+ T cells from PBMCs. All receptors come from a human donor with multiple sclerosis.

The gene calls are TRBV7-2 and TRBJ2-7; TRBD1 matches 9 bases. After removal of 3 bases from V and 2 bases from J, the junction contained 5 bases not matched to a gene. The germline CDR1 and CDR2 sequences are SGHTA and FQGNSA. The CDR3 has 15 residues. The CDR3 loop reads CASSLGQGKTYEQYV. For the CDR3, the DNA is TGTGCCAGCAGCTTGGGACAGGGAAAAACCTACGAGCAGTACGTC.

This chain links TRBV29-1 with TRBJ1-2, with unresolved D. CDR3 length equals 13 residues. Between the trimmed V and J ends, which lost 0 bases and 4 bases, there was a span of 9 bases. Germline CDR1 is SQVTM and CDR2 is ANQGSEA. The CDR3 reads CSVEDYGSYGYTF. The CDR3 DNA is TGCAGCGTTGAAGATTACGGGAGCTATGGCTACACCTTC.

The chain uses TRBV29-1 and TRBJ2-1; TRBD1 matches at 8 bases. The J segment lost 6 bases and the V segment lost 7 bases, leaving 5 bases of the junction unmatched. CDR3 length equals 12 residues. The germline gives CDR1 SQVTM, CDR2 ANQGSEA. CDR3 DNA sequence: TGCAGCGCAGGACAGGGAGGCAATGAGCAGTTCTTC. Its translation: CSAGQGGNEQFF.

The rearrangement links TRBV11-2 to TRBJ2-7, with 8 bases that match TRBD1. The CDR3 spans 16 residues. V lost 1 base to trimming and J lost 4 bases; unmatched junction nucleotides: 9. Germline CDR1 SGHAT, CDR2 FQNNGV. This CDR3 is CASSLVSRGHRYEQYF. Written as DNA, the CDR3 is TGTGCCAGCAGCTTAGTTTCCAGGGGGCATCGTTACGAGCAGTACTTC.

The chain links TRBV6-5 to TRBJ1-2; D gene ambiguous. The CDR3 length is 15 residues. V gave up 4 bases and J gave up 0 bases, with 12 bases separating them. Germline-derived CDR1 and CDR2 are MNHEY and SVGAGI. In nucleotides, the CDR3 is TGTGCCAGCAGTTCGACGGCCGATACTAACTATGGCTACACCTTC. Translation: CASSSTADTNYGYTF.

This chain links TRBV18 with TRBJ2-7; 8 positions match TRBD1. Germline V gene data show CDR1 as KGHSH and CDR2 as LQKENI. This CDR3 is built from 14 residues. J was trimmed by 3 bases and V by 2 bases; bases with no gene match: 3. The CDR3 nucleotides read TGTGCCAGCTCACCAGAAGGACAGGGCTACGAGCAGTACGTC. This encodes CASSPEGQGYEQYV.

The CDR3 DNA is TGTGCCAGCAGCTACCAGGAGTTTACAGATACGCAGTATTTT. It is translated as CASSYQEFTDTQYF. V and J are TRBV13 and TRBJ2-3; D is unclear. The germline V gene has CDR1 PRHDT and CDR2 FYEKMQ (reference sequence). V lost 4 bases, J lost 3 bases, and 11 bases lay in between. The CDR3 length is 14 residues.

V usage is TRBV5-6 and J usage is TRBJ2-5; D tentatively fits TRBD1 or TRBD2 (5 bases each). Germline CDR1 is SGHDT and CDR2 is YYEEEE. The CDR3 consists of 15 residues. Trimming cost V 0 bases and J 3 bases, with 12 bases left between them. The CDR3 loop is CASSLAGTDKETQYF. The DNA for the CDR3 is TGTGCCAGCAGCTTGGCCGGGACGGACAAAGAGACCCAGTACTTC.

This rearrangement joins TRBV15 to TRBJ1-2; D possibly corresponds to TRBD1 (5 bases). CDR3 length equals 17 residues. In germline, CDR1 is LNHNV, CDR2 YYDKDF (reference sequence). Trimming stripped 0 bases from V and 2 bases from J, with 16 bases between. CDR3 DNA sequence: TGTGCCACCAGCAGAGATATGGTTGGTGGGGGAAACTATGGCTACACCTTC. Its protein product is CATSRDMVGGGNYGYTF.

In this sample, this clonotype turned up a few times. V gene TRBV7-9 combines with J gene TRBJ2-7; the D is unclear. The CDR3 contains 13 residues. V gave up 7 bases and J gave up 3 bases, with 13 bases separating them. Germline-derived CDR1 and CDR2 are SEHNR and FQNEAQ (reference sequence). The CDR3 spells CASTTGRFYEQYF. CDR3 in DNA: TGTGCCAGCACCACCGGACGCTTCTACGAGCAGTACTTC.

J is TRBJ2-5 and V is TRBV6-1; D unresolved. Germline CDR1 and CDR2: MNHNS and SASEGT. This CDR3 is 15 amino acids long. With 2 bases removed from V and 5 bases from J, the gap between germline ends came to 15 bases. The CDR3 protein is CASSERTLPQETQYF. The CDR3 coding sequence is TGTGCCAGCAGTGAACGGACCCTTCCCCAGGAGACCCAGTACTTC.

CDR3 nucleotide sequence: TGCGCCAGCAGCTTGGACAGGGGCTACGAGCAGTACGTC. Protein: CASSLDRGYEQYV. J is TRBJ2-7 and V is TRBV5-1; 7 bases match TRBD1. The CDR3 sequence is 13 residues long. V dropped 0 bases and J dropped 3; count of bases not matched to a gene: 0. The germline gives CDR1 SGHRS, CDR2 YFSETQ.

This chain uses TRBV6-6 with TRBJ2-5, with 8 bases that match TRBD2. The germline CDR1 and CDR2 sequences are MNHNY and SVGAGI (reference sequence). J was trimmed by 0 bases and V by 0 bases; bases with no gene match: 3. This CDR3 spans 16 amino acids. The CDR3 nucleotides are TGTGCCAGCAGTTACTCGGCTAGCGGGTACCAAGAGACCCAGTACTTC. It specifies CASSYSASGYQETQYF.

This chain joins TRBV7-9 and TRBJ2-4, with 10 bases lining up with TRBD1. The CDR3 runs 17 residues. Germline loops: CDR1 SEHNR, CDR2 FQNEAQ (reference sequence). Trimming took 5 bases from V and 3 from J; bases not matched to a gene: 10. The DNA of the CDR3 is TGTGCCAGCAGCGGCGAGACAGGGGGCGAGGGCAAAAACATTCAGTACTTC. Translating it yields CASSGETGGEGKNIQYF.

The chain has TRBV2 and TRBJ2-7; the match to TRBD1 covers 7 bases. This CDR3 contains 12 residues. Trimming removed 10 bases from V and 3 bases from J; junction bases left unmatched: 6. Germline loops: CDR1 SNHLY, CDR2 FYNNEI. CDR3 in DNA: TGTGCCACACTGGACAGGAGCTACGAGCAGTACTTC. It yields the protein CATLDRSYEQYF.

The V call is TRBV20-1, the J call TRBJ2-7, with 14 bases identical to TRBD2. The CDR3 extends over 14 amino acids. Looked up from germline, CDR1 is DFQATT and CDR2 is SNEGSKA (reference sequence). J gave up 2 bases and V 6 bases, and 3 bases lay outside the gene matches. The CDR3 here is CSATGLAGAYEQYV. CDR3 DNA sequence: TGCAGTGCCACGGGACTAGCGGGAGCCTACGAGCAGTACGTC.

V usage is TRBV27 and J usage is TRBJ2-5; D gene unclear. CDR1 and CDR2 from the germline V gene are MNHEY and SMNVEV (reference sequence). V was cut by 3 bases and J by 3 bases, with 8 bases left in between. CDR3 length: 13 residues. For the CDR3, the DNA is TGTGCCAGCAGTTTTGCGGCAGAAGAGACCCAGTACTTC. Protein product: CASSFAAEETQYF.

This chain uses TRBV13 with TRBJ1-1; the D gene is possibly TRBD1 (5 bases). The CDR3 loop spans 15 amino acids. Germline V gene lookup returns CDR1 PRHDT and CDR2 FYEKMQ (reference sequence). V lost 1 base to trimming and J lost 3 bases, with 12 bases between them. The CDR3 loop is CASSLEGGEDTEAFF. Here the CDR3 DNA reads TGTGCCAGCAGCTTAGAGGGAGGGGAAGACACTGAAGCTTTCTTT.

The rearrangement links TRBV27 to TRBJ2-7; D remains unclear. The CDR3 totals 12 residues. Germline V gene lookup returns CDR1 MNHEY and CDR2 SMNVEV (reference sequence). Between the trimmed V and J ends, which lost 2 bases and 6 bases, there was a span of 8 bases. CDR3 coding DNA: TGTGCCAGCAGTTTAGCCGGGTCCGAGCAGTACTTC. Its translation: CASSLAGSEQYF.